This T cell receptor (beta chain) was sequenced during a study of blood T cell repertoires in COVID-19. Study details: Italy, Spain and the United States were the sources of the convalescent and acute COVID-19 samples. The analysed material was cDNA or gDNA that came from T cells, B-cell-depleted T cells, or PBMCs.

In the original processing: Nucleated cell number was recorded as an estimate derived from reference gene primer amplification. TCRdb's table, derived via immunoSEQ multiplex PCR, lists solely in-frame clones and lacks some. V, J and clone size are those of that table, while D and trimming were read from the DNA. This table has around 78,000 clones, about three quarters appearing once. A single count supports this clone. Sequences were obtained from peripheral blood. The TCR was taken from a human donor in a cohort sampled during active COVID-19.

CDR3 residues: CASSPKQAEETQYF. CDR3 bases: TGTGCCAGCTCACCGAAACAAGCGGAAGAGACCCAGTACTTC. The V gene is TRBV18, the J gene TRBJ2-5; D perhaps matches TRBD2 (5 bases). Trimming left V 3 bases short and J 3 bases short, with 11 bases between. Germline lookup yields CDR1 KGHSH and CDR2 LQKENI. The CDR3 is 14 residues long.